Following are 20 T cell receptor beta chains from one sample sequenced in a study of blood T cells in healthy people across ages. A sample-barcoded 5' primer and a J-beta primer mix were used in a second PCR of roughly 6 to 11 cycles. TCRdb reprocessed the 5' RACE reads with MiXCR, giving one entry per CDR3 protein. The sample has about 720,000 distinct CDR3 sequences, 22% seen once. Material: blood. The receptors stem from a man between 65 and 85 years old in good health.

The V gene is TRBV10-3, the J gene TRBJ2-3; D is possibly TRBD2 (6 bases). CDR3 length equals 15 residues. V gave up 6 bases and J gave up 1 base, with 14 bases separating them. Germline assignment: CDR1 ENHRY and CDR2 SYGVKD. The DNA of the CDR3 is TGTGCCATCAGGCCCCGGGACTCAGGCACAGATACGCAGTATTTT. Protein product: CAIRPRDSGTDTQYF.

The sample holds a few counts of this clonotype. The CDR3 here is CASSLALDSIATNEKLFF. In DNA form, the CDR3 reads TGTGCCAGCAGTTTAGCCTTGGACAGCATCGCTACTAATGAAAAACTGTTTTTT. This chain uses TRBV12-3 or TRBV12-4 with TRBJ1-4; TRBD1 is a possible D gene (6 bases). Trimming shortened V by 0 bases and J by 2 bases, and 16 bases separated the two germline ends. This CDR3 spans 18 amino acids.

The chain carries TRBV21-1 and TRBJ2-5; the table gives TRBD1 as D, unverified against the DNA. The J call is uncertain, as TRBJ2-7 better fits the DNA end. TRBV21-1 is a recognized pseudogene. The CDR3 covers 13 residues. In nucleotides, the CDR3 is TGTGCCAGCAGCAAAGTAGAGGGGTACGAGCAGTACGTC. As protein: CASSKVEGYEQYV.

The chain recombines TRBV12-3 or TRBV12-4 with TRBJ2-1; a weak D match, TRBD2 (6 bases). Trimming left V 3 bases short and J 10 bases short, with 19 bases between. The CDR3 loop spans 15 amino acids. The CDR3 is CASSFPPLGGAEQFF. CDR3 DNA sequence: TGTGCCAGCAGTTTCCCCCCCCTCGGAGGGGCCGAGCAGTTCTTC.

The J gene is TRBJ2-5, the V gene TRBV12-3 or TRBV12-4; D is perhaps TRBD2 (6 bases). The end of the DNA fits TRBJ2-7 better, so the J call may be wrong. The CDR3 is 16 residues long. The CDR3: CASSPGGSGLFHEQYF. CDR3 coding DNA: TGTGCCAGCAGTCCAGGAGGTAGCGGTTTATTCCACGAGCAGTACTTC.

This clonotype showed up just a few times. The rearrangement joins TRBV9 to TRBJ1-2; 7 bases agree with TRBD1. CDR1 SGDLS and CDR2 YYNGEE come from the germline V gene. The CDR3 consists of 16 residues. Losses at the gene ends were 4 bases for V and 2 bases for J; bases not matched to a gene: 11. The CDR3 DNA reads TGTGCCAGCAGCCCCCGACCGGGACAGTGGAACTATGGCTACACCTTC. This codes for CASSPRPGQWNYGYTF.

The chain employs TRBV12-3 or TRBV12-4 and TRBJ2-3; D not certain. This CDR3 comprises 16 residues. V gave up 5 bases and J gave up 0 bases, with 15 bases separating them. CDR3 residues: CASSPSRTTSTDTQYF. The CDR3 coding sequence is TGTGCCAGCAGTCCTTCTAGGACCACTAGCACAGATACGCAGTATTTT.

This clonotype was seen a few times. The V and J genes are TRBV6-6 and TRBJ2-1, with 10 bases matching TRBD2. CDR3 size: 15 residues. Germline V gives CDR1 MNHNY, CDR2 SVGAGI (reference sequence). V shed 5 bases and J 6 bases; nucleotides not matched to a gene: 7. The CDR3 DNA reads as TGTGCCAGCAGTCTTAGCGGGGGGATAGGCAATGAGCAGTTCTTC. It codes for CASSLSGGIGNEQFF.

The chain uses TRBV19 and TRBJ1-5, with D unresolved. The germline CDR1 and CDR2 sequences are LNHDA and SQIVND (reference sequence). The germline V and J ends were trimmed by 7 bases and 0 bases, with 13 bases remaining between them. CDR3 size: 15 residues. As DNA, the CDR3 is TGTGCCAGTAACCTGAGGCAGGCTAGCAATCAGCCCCAGCATTTT. It translates to CASNLRQASNQPQHF. Using reference TRBV19 and TRBJ1-5 for the parts outside the CDR3, the full variable domain is DGGITQSPKYLFRKEGQNVTLSCEQNLNHDAMYWYRQDPGQGLRLIYYSQIVNDFQKGDIAEGYSVSREKKESFPLTVTSAQKNPTAFYLCASNLRQASNQPQHFGDGTRLSIL.

This clonotype has only a few counts. A read error may account for a junction end that differs from germline. This sequence joins TRBV6-5 and TRBJ2-3, with D perhaps matching TRBD1 or TRBD2 (6 bases each). The CDR3 loop spans 13 amino acids. The germline V gene has CDR1 MNHEY and CDR2 SVGAGI. CDR3 DNA: TGCGCCAGCAGTTACGACGGGGGCGATACGCAGTATTTT. This encodes CASSYDGGDTQYF.

CDR3 sequence: CASSLDPSRTSGGSGQFF. CDR3 nucleotide sequence: TGCGCCAGCAGCTTGGATCCATCCCGGACTAGCGGGGGGTCCGGCCAGTTCTTC. The chain joins TRBV5-1 to TRBJ2-1; 14 bases match TRBD2. The CDR3 sequence is 18 residues long. Trimming at V came to 0 bases and at J to 13 bases, leaving 15 bases not matched to a gene. From germline, CDR1 is SGHRS and CDR2 YFSETQ. Drawing the rest from reference TRBV5-1 and TRBJ2-1, the complete variable domain is KAGVTQTPRYLIKTRGQQVTLSCSPISGHRSVSWYQQTPGQGLQFLFEYFSETQRNKGNFPGRFSGRQFSNSRSEMNVSTLELGDSALYLCASSLDPSRTSGGSGQFFGPGTRLTVL.

This chain connects TRBV6-6 to TRBJ2-1; perhaps TRBD2 as D (6 bases). Germline V CDR1 and CDR2: MNHNY, SVGAGI (reference sequence). This CDR3 comprises 13 residues. Trimming removed 5 bases from V and 8 bases from J, with 13 bases in between. CDR3 nucleotides: TGTGCCAGCAGTCTCGGGAGTCTGGATGAGCAGTTCTTC. This translates into CASSLGSLDEQFF.

This clonotype was observed a handful of times. The chain employs TRBV28 and TRBJ1-5; 10 bases match TRBD1. There are 15 residues in the CDR3. Trimming cost V 5 bases and J 4 bases; bases outside gene matches: 5. CDR1 MDHEN and CDR2 SYDVKM come from the germline V gene. The DNA for the CDR3 is TGTGCCAGCAGTCAACCGGACAGGGGGAATCAGCCCCAGCATTTT. Its translation: CASSQPDRGNQPQHF.

The CDR3 bases are TGTGCCAGCAGTACAGCGCACGGGGATGGCTACACCTTC. Amino acid sequence: CASSTAHGDGYTF. The chain links TRBV28 to TRBJ1-2, with D hard to call. This CDR3 region has 13 residues. The germline gives CDR1 MDHEN, CDR2 SYDVKM. V shed 5 bases and J shed 6 bases, with 13 bases lying between them.

This chain's CDR3 is CSARGPSGRAGNEQFF. The CDR3 coding sequence is TGCAGTGCTAGAGGGCCTAGCGGGAGGGCCGGTAATGAGCAGTTCTTC. V and J are TRBV20-1 and TRBJ2-7; TRBD2 agrees at 12 bases. The J call is doubtful: the DNA matches TRBJ2-1 better. Germline V lookup: CDR1 DFQATT, CDR2 SNEGSKA (reference sequence). The CDR3 runs 16 residues.

This clonotype was picked up a small number of times. V and J are TRBV6-5 and TRBJ2-7; D ambiguous. CDR3 length equals 13 residues. Germline CDR1 MNHEY, CDR2 SVGAGI. Trimming removed 2 bases at V and 2 bases at J, with 7 bases between. This CDR3 is CASSYGQTYEQYF. Here the CDR3 DNA reads TGTGCCAGCAGTTACGGGCAGACCTACGAGCAGTACTTC.

V is TRBV9 and J is TRBJ2-3; 7 positions agree with TRBD2. There are 12 residues in the CDR3. J gave up 12 bases and V 3 bases, and 7 bases lay outside the gene matches. Germline CDR1 is SGDLS and CDR2 is YYNGEE. The CDR3 sequence: CASSGEGTKQYF. The CDR3 coding sequence is TGTGCCAGCAGCGGGGAGGGTACTAAACAGTATTTT.

This clonotype was counted between two and nine times. CDR3 nucleotide sequence: TGTGCCACCAGTGACCAGGGAACCGACCAGCCCCAGCATTTT. This gives the protein CATSDQGTDQPQHF. The chain couples TRBV24-1 to TRBJ1-5; tentative D call: TRBD1 (5 bases). Trimming took 4 bases from V and 7 from J, leaving 13 bases between them. This CDR3 comprises 14 residues. CDR1 and CDR2 from the germline V gene are KGHDR and SFDVKD.

Ten or more counts support this clonotype. The chain couples TRBV5-1 to TRBJ1-1; D remains ambiguous. Per the germline V gene, CDR1 is SGHRS and CDR2 is YFSETQ. The germline V and J ends were trimmed by 0 bases and 8 bases, with 14 bases remaining between them. The CDR3 runs 14 residues. The CDR3 DNA reads TGCGCCAGCAGCTTGGGTTCCCGGGCCCTAGAAGCTTTCTTT. Translated, it gives CASSLGSRALEAFF.

This clonotype showed up just a few times. The junction differs from germline at one of its ends, possibly a read error. In nucleotides, the CDR3 is TGTGCCAGCAGACCCGGGACTCCCTACAGTGAGCAGTTCTTC. This translates into CASRPGTPYSEQFF. The V and J genes are TRBV2 and TRBJ2-1, with D perhaps TRBD2 (6 bases). The CDR3 is 14 amino acids. Germline CDR1 SNHLY, CDR2 FYNNEI.